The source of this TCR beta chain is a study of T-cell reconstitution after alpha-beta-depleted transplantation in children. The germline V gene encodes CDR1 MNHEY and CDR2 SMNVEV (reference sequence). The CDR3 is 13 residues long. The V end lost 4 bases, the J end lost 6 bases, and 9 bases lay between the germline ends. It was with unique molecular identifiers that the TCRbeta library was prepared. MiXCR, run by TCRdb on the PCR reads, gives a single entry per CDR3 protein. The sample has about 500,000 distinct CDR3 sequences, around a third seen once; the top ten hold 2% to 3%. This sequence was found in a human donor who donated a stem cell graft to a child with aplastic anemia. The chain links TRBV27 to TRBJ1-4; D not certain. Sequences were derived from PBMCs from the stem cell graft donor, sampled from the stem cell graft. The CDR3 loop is CASSYTPHEKLFF. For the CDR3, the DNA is TGTGCCAGCAGTTATACCCCTCATGAAAAACTGTTTTTT.